Here is one T cell receptor (beta chain) with its context. What this receptor recognizes is not known. No qualities accompany the bases; no much larger clone lies one base away. This record belongs to a study of T cell repertoires in cytomegalovirus infection (dated by TCRdb to between 2018 and 2020). The study in broad terms: Peptide stimulations targeted recently identified HLA-C-restricted CMV epitopes, whose presentation resists viral immunomodulation, together with well-studied HLA-B-restricted epitopes. Donor HLA type was relevant to the analysis, because carriage of CMV infection together with the matching HLA type was indicated by public TCR beta signatures. Results and caveats for the whole study, not just this receptor: The ex vivo response was dominated by HLA-C-restricted CMV-specific TCR beta clonotypes, which also provided the single most frequent clonotype in two of eight donors. Carriers of CMV infection plus the relevant HLA type were discriminated by the cumulative frequency of public TCR beta family members in the study cohort and in an independent roughly 320-donor cohort.

This specimen's treatment or condition label, interpreted: in vitro stimulation with specific CMV peptide epitopes to enrich CMV-specific T cells. V and J lose 2 bases and 7 bases, and a span of 17 bases separates them. Counted from cysteine to phenylalanine, this CDR3 has 15 amino acids. The sequence is cut down to CDR3 DNA, 45 bases in frame from base 1. Sequencing was performed on an Illumina HiSeq 1500. TCRdb trimmed the raw reads at Q25, called clones with MiXCR and kept productive beta chains. Every distinct CDR3 protein forms one entry, paired with its most common genes and DNA. In all, the sample holds roughly 500,000 distinct CDR3 sequences, and 30% to 35% of those were seen once. Of the sample, about a sixth falls within the top ten clones.

The TCR comes from a human donor in good health (CMV status not recorded). Some clones in this sample may be carry-over from other donors' samples. This sequence uses TRBV6-7 and TRBJ2-5, with no confidently assigned D gene. TRBV6-7 is labeled an ORF, and its function is uncertain. The sequencing here drew on cultured PBMCs, taken from culture after CMV antigen stimulation. CDR3 sequence: CASSYPDLVSRTQYF. The sequenced DNA is TGTGCCAGCAGTTACCCGGACCTTGTGAGTCGGACCCAGTACTTC.